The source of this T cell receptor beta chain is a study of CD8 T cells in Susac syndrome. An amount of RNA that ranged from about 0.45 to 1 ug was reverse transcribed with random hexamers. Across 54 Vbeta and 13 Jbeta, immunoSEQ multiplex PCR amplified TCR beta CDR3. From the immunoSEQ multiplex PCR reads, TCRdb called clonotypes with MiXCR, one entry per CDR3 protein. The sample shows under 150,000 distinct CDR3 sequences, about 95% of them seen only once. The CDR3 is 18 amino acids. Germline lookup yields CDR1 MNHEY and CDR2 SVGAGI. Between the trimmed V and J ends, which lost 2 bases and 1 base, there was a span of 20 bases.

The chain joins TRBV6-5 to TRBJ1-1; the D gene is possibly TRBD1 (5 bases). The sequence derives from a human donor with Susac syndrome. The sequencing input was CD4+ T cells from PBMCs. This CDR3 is CASSYGGVGRRANTEAFF. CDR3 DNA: TGTGCCAGCAGTTACGGGGGGGTCGGACGGAGAGCGAACACTGAAGCTTTCTTT.